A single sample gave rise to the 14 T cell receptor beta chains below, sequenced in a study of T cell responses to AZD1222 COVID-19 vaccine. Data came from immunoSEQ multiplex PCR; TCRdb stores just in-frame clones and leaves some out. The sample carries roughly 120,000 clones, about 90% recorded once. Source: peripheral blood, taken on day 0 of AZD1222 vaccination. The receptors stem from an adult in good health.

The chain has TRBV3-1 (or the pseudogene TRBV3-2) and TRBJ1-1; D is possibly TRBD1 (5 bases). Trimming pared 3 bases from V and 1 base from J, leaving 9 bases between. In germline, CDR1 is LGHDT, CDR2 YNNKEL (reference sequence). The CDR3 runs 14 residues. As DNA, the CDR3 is TGTGCCAGCAGCCACGGGGGATCGAACACTGAAGCTTTCTTT. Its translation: CASSHGGSNTEAFF.

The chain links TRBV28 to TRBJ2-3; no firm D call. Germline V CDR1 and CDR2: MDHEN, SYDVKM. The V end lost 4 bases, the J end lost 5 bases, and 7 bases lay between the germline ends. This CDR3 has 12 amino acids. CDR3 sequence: CASSSPVDTQYF. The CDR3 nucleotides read TGTGCCAGCAGTTCTCCAGTAGATACGCAGTATTTT.

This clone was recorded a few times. DNA for the CDR3: TGTGCCAGCAGCCGGGCGGGGGCTTACACCTTC. This encodes CASSRAGAYTF. V usage is TRBV27 and J usage is TRBJ1-2, with D maybe TRBD1 (6 bases). Trimming cost V 6 bases and J 11 bases, with 13 bases left between them. The germline V gene encodes CDR1 MNHEY and CDR2 SMNVEV (reference sequence). CDR3 length: 11 amino acids.

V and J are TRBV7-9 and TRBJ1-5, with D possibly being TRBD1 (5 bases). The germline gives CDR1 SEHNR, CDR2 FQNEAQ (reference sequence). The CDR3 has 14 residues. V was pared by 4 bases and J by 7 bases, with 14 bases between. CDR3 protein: CASSSHGSGQPQHF. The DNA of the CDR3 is TGTGCCAGCAGCTCTCACGGATCAGGGCAGCCCCAGCATTTT.

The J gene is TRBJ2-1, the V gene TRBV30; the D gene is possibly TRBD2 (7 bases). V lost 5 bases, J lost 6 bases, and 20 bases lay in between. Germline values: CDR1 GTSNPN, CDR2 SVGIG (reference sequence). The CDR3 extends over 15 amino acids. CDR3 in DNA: TGTGCCTGGGCCGTCTTGGGGGGGCCTCTCAATGAGCAGTTCTTC. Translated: CAWAVLGGPLNEQFF.

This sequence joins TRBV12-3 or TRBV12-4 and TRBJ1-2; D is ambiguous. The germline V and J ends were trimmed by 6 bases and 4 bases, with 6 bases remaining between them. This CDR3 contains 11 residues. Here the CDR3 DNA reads TGTGCCAGCAGGACCGCCTATGGCTACACCTTC. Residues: CASRTAYGYTF.

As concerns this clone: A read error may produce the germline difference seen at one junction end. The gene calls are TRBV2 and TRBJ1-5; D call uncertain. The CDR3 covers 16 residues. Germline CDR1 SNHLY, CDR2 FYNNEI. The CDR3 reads CASREGPSNINQPQHF. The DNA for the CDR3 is TGTGCCAGCAGGGAAGGACCCTCAAATATCAATCAGCCCCAGCATTTT.

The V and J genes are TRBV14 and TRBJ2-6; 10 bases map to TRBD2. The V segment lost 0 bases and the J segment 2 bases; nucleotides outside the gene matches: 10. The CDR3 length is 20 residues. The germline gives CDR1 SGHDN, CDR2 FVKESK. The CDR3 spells CASSQDLLTSGLTGANVLTF. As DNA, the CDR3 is TGTGCCAGCAGCCAAGATCTGTTGACTAGCGGGTTAACTGGGGCCAACGTCCTGACTTTC.

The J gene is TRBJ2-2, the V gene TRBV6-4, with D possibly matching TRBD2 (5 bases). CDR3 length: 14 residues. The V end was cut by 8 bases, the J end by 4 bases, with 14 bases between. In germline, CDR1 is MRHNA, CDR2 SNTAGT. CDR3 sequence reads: CASSPSGTTGELFF. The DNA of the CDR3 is TGTGCCAGCTCCCCCTCGGGAACCACCGGGGAGCTGTTTTTT.

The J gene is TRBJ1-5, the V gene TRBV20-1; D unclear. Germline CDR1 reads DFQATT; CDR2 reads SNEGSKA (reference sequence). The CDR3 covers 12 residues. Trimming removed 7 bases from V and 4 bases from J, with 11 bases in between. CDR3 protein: CSVSRWNQPQHF. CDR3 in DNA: TGCAGTGTTAGTCGATGGAATCAGCCCCAGCATTTT.

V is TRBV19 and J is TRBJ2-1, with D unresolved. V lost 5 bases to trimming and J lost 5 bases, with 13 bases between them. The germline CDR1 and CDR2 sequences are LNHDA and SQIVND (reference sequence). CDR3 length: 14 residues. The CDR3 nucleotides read TGTGCCAGTAGTTGGTCAGCACGTCACAATGAGCAGTTCTTC. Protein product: CASSWSARHNEQFF.

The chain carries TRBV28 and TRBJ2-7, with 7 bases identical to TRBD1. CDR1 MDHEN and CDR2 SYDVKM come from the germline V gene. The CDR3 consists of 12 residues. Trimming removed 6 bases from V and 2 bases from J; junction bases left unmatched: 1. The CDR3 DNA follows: TGTGCCAGCAGCCAGGGGGCCTACGAGCAGTACTTC. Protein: CASSQGAYEQYF.

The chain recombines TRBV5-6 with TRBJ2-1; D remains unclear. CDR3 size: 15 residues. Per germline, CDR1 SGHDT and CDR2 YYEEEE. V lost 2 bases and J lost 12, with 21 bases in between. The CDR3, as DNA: TGTGCCAGCAGCTTTCTAACGGCAGATATAGTTTGGCAGTTCTTC. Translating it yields CASSFLTADIVWQFF.

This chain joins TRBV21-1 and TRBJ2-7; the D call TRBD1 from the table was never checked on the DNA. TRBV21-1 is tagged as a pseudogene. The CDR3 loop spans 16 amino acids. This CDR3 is CASSKGGAGAAYEQYF. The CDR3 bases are TGTGCCAGCAGCAAAGGAGGAGCAGGGGCAGCCTACGAGCAGTACTTC.